Given below is one TCR beta chain in context. The antigen is unknown. The record originates from a study of T cell repertoires in cytomegalovirus infection. TCRdb used MiXCR to reprocess the reads, holding one entry per CDR3 protein. Among 600,000 to 700,000 distinct CDR3 sequences listed, around 30% were seen once. General observations from the study: The ex vivo response showed dominance by HLA-C-restricted CMV-specific TCR beta clonotypes. Summed frequency of shared TCR beta families picked out CMV carriers who also had the relevant HLA.

Trimming cost V 2 bases and J 12 bases; bases outside gene matches: 8. The CDR3 totals 16 residues. This specimen consisted of cultured PBMCs, obtained from culture after CMV antigen stimulation. This sequence originates from a human donor in good health (CMV status not recorded). Some clones in this sample may be carry-over from other donors' samples. This rearrangement joins TRBV12-3 or TRBV12-4 to TRBJ2-1; 15 nucleotides agree with TRBD2. The CDR3 coding sequence is TGTGCCAGCAGTTTATACAGGACTAGCGGGAGGGCTGGGCAGTTCTTC. It codes for CASSLYRTSGRAGQFF.